The next 3 T cell receptor beta chains were all read from a single sample in a study of blood T cells in healthy people across ages. Alongside a J-beta primer mix, a sample-barcoded 5' primer served in a second PCR lasting 7 to 11 cycles. TCRdb re-called the 5' RACE reads through MiXCR, storing one row per CDR3 protein. The sample shows hundreds of thousands of distinct CDR3 sequences, 24% of them seen only once. These data were also filed under a second study, of T cells of mothers and their children.

Sequencing used blood. The receptors were gathered from a boy aged 10-17 years in good health.

V gene TRBV9 combines with J gene TRBJ1-2; no firm D call. Trimming cost V 3 bases and J 2 bases, with 5 bases left between them. The germline V gene has CDR1 SGDLS and CDR2 YYNGEE. The CDR3 covers 12 residues. The CDR3 coding sequence is TGTGCCAGCAGCGCCCGGAACTATGGCTACACCTTC. Protein sequence: CASSARNYGYTF.

In its sample, this clonotype was seen a few times. V gene TRBV7-4 combines with J gene TRBJ1-1; D remains ambiguous. Germline V CDR1 and CDR2: SGHVT, SQSDAQ. The CDR3 sequence is 13 residues long. Trimming removed 4 bases from V and 1 base from J, with 7 bases in between. Written as DNA, the CDR3 is TGTGCCAGCAGCTCGACTACGAACACTGAAGCTTTCTTT. It yields the protein CASSSTTNTEAFF.

This clonotype has just a few counts. The chain has TRBV19 and TRBJ1-1; 7 nucleotides match TRBD1. Losses at the gene ends were 3 bases for V and 1 base for J; bases not matched to a gene: 2. The CDR3 is 14 amino acids. Germline CDR1 LNHDA, CDR2 SQIVND (reference sequence). The CDR3 bases are TGTGCCAGTAGTATGGGGACAGCGAACACTGAAGCTTTCTTT. Translation: CASSMGTANTEAFF. Variable domain in full (rest from reference TRBV19 and TRBJ1-1): DGGITQSPKYLFRKEGQNVTLSCEQNLNHDAMYWYRQDPGQGLRLIYYSQIVNDFQKGDIAEGYSVSREKKESFPLTVTSAQKNPTAFYLCASSMGTANTEAFFGQGTRLTVV.